Sequencing of this T cell receptor (beta chain) was carried out in a study of blood T cell repertoires in COVID-19 (dated by TCRdb to about 2020). Regarding the research as a whole: The collaborator samples originated in the United States, Italy and Spain and spanned the acute and convalescent phases of COVID-19. The prospective study material was composed of cDNA or gDNA derived from T cells, B-cell-depleted T cells, or PBMCs. Deeply sampled blood TCRbeta repertoires from subjects exposed to, actively infected with, or recovered from COVID-19 were included in the dataset. The repertoires were released in a freely available public database intended as a resource for research on the immune response to SARS-CoV-2. The samples were drawn from the first 160 participants of the ongoing ImmuneRACE study and from more than 1,000 subjects provided by 6 global collaborators. The sample metadata nearly always contained a de-identified subject ID, COVID-19 status, age in years and sex. Where HLA class I and class II types were available, the types were taken from metadata supplied by the sample provider, not from assay-based typing.

Worth noting for this clone: Its recognized antigen is unknown. The junction does not match germline at one end; this may be a read error.

Study-wide conclusions, independent of this receptor: The quantity of clinical and demographic metadata differed by source and by participant and was supplied without curation.

TCRbeta CDR3 regions were amplified from genomic DNA using the immunoSEQ Assay, a bias-controlled multiplex PCR. The authors' analysis ran thus. Nucleated cell counts per sample were estimated from amplification of reference gene primers within the assay. To quantify the absolute abundance of each unique TCRbeta CDR3 rearrangement, sequence reads were collapsed and filtered. For each sample, productive Simpson clonality was calculated as the square root of Simpson's diversity index across productive rearrangements. This immuneACCESS table, as held by TCRdb, lists in-frame sequences with V and J called but not all clones. Of the missing ones, under half trace to an unresolved V gene in checked studies; the others have no known cause. V, J and clone size were drawn from that table, and D and trimming were deduced from the DNA. The sample has 180,000 or so clones on record, roughly 90% of them singletons. Of the sample, about 0.59% falls within the top ten clones.

Each collaborating institution followed its own protocols to collect whole blood in K2EDTA tubes. Collaborator samples were shipped for TCRbeta analysis as frozen whole blood, isolated PBMCs, or DNA extracted from either sample type. The CDR3 runs 13 residues from the cysteine to the phenylalanine. CDR3 DNA is the only sequence kept; it has 39 bases, read in frame from the first base. Reading the germline V gene gives CDR1 MDHEN and CDR2 SYDVKM. This clonotype originated in a man between 45 and 60 years old with acute or convalescent COVID-19. Recombination joined TRBV28 with TRBJ2-7; TRBD2 aligns with 7 central bases. The specimen sequenced was peripheral blood. For the CDR3, the sequence is CASSAQGLDSLNF. The nucleotide sequence is given as TGTGCCAGCAGTGCTCAAGGACTAGACTCTCTTAACTTC.